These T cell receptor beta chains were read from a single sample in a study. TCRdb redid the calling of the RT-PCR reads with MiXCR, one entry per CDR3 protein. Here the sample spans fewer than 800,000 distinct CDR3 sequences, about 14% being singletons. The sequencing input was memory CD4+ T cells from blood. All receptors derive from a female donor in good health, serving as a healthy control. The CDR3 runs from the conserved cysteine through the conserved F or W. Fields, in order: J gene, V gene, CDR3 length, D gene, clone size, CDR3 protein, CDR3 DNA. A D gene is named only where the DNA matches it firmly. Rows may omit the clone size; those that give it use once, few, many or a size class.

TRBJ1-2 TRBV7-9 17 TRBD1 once CASSAQDRVPGDYGYTF TGTGCCAGCAGCGCCCAAGACAGGGTGCCAGGAGACTATGGCTACACCTTC
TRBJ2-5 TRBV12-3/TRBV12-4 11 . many CASSDTETQYF TGTGCCAGCAGTGACACAGAGACCCAGTACTTC
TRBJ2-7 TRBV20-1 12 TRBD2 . CSGAGLAYEQYF TGCAGTGGAGCCGGACTAGCTTACGAGCAGTACTTC
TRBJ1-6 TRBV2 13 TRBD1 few CAKQGADNSPLHF TGTGCCAAACAGGGGGCCGATAATTCACCCCTCCACTTT
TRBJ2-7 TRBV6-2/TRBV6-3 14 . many CASSKDGGSYEQYF TGTGCCAGCAGTAAGGACGGCGGCTCCTACGAGCAGTACTTC
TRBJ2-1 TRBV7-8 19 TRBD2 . CASSLRGLAGGSSYNEQFF TGTGCCAGCAGCTTAAGGGGACTAGCGGGAGGGAGCTCCTACAATGAGCAGTTCTTC
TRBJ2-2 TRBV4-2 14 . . CASSQPGTGGELFF TGTGCCAGCAGCCAACCAGGAACAGGGGGGGAGCTGTTTTTT
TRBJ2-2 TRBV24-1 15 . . CATSVQSMNTGELFF TGTGCCACCAGTGTCCAATCGATGAACACCGGGGAGCTGTTTTTT
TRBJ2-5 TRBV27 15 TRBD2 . CASSLSREGQETQYF TGTGCCAGCAGTTTATCGCGGGAGGGCCAGGAGACCCAGTACTTC
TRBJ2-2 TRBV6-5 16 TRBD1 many CASSYATGVGTGELFF TGTGCCAGCAGTTACGCGACAGGGGTCGGCACCGGGGAGCTGTTTTTT
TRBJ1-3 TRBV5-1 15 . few CASSLADSSGNTIYF TGCGCCAGCAGCTTGGCCGACAGCTCTGGAAACACCATATATTTT
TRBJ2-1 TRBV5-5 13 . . CASSVSFRGEQFF TGTGCCAGCAGCGTGTCGTTTCGAGGTGAGCAGTTCTTC
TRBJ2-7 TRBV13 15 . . CASSSSRIGAYEQYF TGTGCCAGCAGCTCCAGTCGCATAGGGGCCTACGAGCAGTACTTC
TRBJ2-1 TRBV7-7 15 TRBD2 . CASSYGTSMYHEQFF TGTGCCAGCAGCTACGGGACTAGCATGTATCATGAGCAGTTCTTC
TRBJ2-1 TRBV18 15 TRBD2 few CASSPGTTRNNEQFF TGTGCCAGCTCACCCGGGACTACTCGCAACAATGAGCAGTTCTTC
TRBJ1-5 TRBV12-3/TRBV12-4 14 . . CASSFRYSNQPQHF TGTGCCAGCAGTTTCCGATATAGCAATCAGCCCCAGCATTTT
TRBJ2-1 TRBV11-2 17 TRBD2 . CASSLIVGTSGSGEQFF TGTGCCAGCAGCTTAATTGTTGGGACTAGCGGGAGCGGCGAGCAGTTCTTC
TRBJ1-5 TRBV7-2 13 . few CASSSTNHQPQHF TGTGCCAGCAGCTCCACCAATCATCAGCCCCAGCATTTT
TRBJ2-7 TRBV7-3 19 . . CASSHGGTGGEGTSYEQYF TGTGCCAGCAGCCACGGGGGGACAGGTGGTGAGGGGACCTCCTACGAGCAGTACTTC
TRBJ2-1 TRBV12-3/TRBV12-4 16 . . CASSPTFRTPYNEQFF TGTGCCAGCAGTCCCACCTTCCGGACTCCGTACAATGAGCAGTTCTTC
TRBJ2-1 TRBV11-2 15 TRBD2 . CASSLSRGGNNEQFF TGTGCCAGCAGCTTAAGTCGGGGGGGAAACAATGAGCAGTTCTTC
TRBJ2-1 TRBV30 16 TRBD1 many CAWSVSWDSIYNEQFF TGTGCCTGGAGTGTTAGCTGGGACAGCATCTACAATGAGCAGTTCTTC
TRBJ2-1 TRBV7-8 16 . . CASSYRRLAGGNEQFF TGTGCCAGCAGCTACCGTCGGTTAGCCGGTGGGAATGAGCAGTTCTTC
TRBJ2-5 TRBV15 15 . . CATSREGTVRETQYF TGTGCCACCAGCAGAGAGGGGACCGTCCGAGAGACCCAGTACTTC
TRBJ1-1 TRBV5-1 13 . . CASSETGSTEAFF TGCGCCAGCAGCGAAACAGGGAGCACTGAAGCTTTCTTT
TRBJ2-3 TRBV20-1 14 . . CSARLPPSTDTQYF TGCAGTGCTCGACTACCCCCTAGCACAGATACGCAGTATTTT
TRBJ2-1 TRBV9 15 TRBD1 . CASSSRSGTDNEQFF TGTGCCAGCAGCTCCCGCTCCGGGACAGACAATGAGCAGTTCTTC